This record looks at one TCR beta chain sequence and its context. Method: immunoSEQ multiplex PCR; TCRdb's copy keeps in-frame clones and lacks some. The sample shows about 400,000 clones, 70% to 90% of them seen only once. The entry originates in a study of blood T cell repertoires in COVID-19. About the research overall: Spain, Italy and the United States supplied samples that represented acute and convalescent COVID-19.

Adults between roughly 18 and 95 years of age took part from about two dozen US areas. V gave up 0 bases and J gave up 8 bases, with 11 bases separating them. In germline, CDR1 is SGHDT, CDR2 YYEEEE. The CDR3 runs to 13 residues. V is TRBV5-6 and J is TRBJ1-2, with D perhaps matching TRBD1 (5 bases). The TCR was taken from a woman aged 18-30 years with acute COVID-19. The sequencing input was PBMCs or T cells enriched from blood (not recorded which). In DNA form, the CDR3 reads TGTGCCAGCAGCTTGGGGAGGGGCAGCGGCTACACCTTC. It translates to CASSLGRGSGYTF.